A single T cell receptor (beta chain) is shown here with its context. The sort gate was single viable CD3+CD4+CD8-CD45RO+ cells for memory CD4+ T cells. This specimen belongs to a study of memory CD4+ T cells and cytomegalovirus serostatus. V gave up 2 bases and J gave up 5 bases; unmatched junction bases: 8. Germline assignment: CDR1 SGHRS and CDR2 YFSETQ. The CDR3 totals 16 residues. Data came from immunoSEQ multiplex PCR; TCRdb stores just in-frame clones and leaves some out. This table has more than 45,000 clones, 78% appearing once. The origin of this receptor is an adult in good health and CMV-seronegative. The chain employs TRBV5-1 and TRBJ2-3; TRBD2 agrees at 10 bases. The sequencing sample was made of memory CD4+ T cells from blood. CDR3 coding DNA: TGCGCCAGCAGCTTTTCAGCGGGGGGGCTTGTAGATACGCAGTATTTT. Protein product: CASSFSAGGLVDTQYF.